These 25 T cell receptor beta chains came from one sample sequenced in a study of cytomegalovirus exposure and HLA in healthy donors. Repertoires were generated with immunoSEQ multiplex PCR, while TCRdb's copy carries only in-frame clones and drops some. Of about 160,000 clones listed, 95% to 97% are singletons. The sample taken for sequencing was PBMCs. The receptors here all came from a young woman in good health and CMV-seronegative.

The chain carries TRBV5-1 and TRBJ2-1; D is perhaps TRBD1 (6 bases). The CDR3 has 15 residues. V lost 0 bases to trimming and J lost 2 bases, with 9 bases between them. Per the germline V gene, CDR1 is SGHRS and CDR2 is YFSETQ. The CDR3 region has the DNA TGCGCCAGCAGCTTGGTTGGACAGCCCTACAATGAGCAGTTCTTC. The encoded protein is CASSLVGQPYNEQFF.

The chain uses TRBV29-1 and TRBJ1-1, with D unresolved. The V end lost 0 bases, the J end lost 3 bases, and 2 bases lay between the germline ends. This CDR3 contains 11 residues. Looked up from germline, CDR1 is SQVTM and CDR2 is ANQGSEA. The CDR3 loop is CSVEDYTEAFF. The CDR3 DNA sequence: TGCAGCGTTGAAGACTACACTGAAGCTTTCTTT.

CDR3 sequence (DNA): TGTGCCAGCAGTGTAAGACAGGTCAACTATGGCTACACCTTC. It specifies CASSVRQVNYGYTF. The chain couples TRBV6-4 to TRBJ1-2, with D possibly being TRBD1 (6 bases). Germline V gene lookup returns CDR1 MRHNA and CDR2 SNTAGT. The CDR3 loop spans 14 amino acids. The V end was cut by 4 bases, the J end by 2 bases, with 11 bases between.

The genes are TRBV5-1 and TRBJ1-1; the D gene is possibly TRBD1 (5 bases). This CDR3 has 16 residues. The V gene lost 0 bases and the J gene lost 1 base, with 13 bases spanning the gap. Looked up from germline, CDR1 is SGHRS and CDR2 is YFSETQ. For the CDR3, the DNA is TGCGCCAGCAGCTTGGCTCAGGGAGGCACGAACACTGAAGCTTTCTTT. The encoded protein is CASSLAQGGTNTEAFF.

This chain uses TRBV18 with TRBJ1-3, with 7 bases that match TRBD1. Per the germline V gene, CDR1 is KGHSH and CDR2 is LQKENI. The CDR3 sequence is 16 residues long. With 4 bases clipped from V and 0 bases from J, the junction kept 6 bases outside the gene matches. CDR3 sequence reads: CASSLRQGSSGNTIYF. The CDR3 region has the DNA TGTGCCAGCTCACTTCGACAGGGCAGCTCTGGAAACACCATATATTTT.

The chain joins TRBV4-1 to TRBJ2-7; a weak D match, TRBD1 (6 bases). Germline values: CDR1 MGHRA, CDR2 YSYEKL. The CDR3 runs to 16 residues. The V and J ends lost 1 base and 2 bases respectively, with 15 bases between them. Written as DNA, the CDR3 is TGCGCCAGCAGCCAAGCTCTTCAGGGGTCAGCCTACGAGCAGTACTTC. Translated: CASSQALQGSAYEQYF.

The chain employs TRBV13 and TRBJ2-1; 11 positions match TRBD1. V was clipped by 4 bases and J by 6 bases; unmatched bases: 5. Germline V gene lookup returns CDR1 PRHDT and CDR2 FYEKMQ (reference sequence). The CDR3 length is 15 residues. CDR3 DNA sequence: TGTGCCAGCAGCTCAGGGACAGGGGGGTTCAATGAGCAGTTCTTC. Residues: CASSSGTGGFNEQFF.

V is TRBV30 and J is TRBJ1-5; TRBD1 is a possible D gene (6 bases). Trimming removed 0 bases from V and 6 bases from J, with 12 bases in between. CDR3 length equals 14 residues. Germline loops: CDR1 GTSNPN, CDR2 SVGIG (reference sequence). The CDR3 is CAWSVRGGGQPQHF. The CDR3 DNA follows: TGTGCCTGGAGTGTACGGGGGGGCGGTCAGCCCCAGCATTTT.

This chain links TRBV29-1 with TRBJ1-1, with 7 bases aligning to TRBD1. The germline CDR1 and CDR2 sequences are SQVTM and ANQGSEA. This CDR3 is built from 16 residues. V was pared by 0 bases and J by 3 bases, with 10 bases of the junction left unmatched. CDR3 DNA sequence: TGCAGCGTTGAAGAGATTCACAGGGGTAGGGACACTGAAGCTTTCTTT. Translation gives CSVEEIHRGRDTEAFF.

The rearrangement uses TRBV6-5 and TRBJ1-2; 7 bases are shared with TRBD1. From germline, CDR1 is MNHEY and CDR2 SVGAGI. V lost 2 bases and J lost 0; bases outside the gene matches: 0. There are 14 residues in the CDR3. The CDR3 here is CASSYDRANYGYTF. CDR3 DNA: TGTGCCAGCAGTTACGACAGGGCTAACTATGGCTACACCTTC.

The chain couples TRBV2 to TRBJ1-4, with 10 bases matching TRBD1. Germline lookup yields CDR1 SNHLY and CDR2 FYNNEI. CDR3 length equals 18 residues. The ends lost 3 bases at V and 0 bases at J; junction bases unmatched: 7. CDR3: CASSDGGTGDATNEKLFF. CDR3 sequence (DNA): TGTGCCAGCAGTGACGGTGGGACAGGGGATGCAACTAATGAAAAACTGTTTTTT.

The chain carries TRBV9 and TRBJ2-3; 7 nucleotides line up with TRBD2. The CDR3 contains 15 residues. After removal of 5 bases from V and 0 bases from J, the junction contained 6 bases not matched to a gene. Germline loops: CDR1 SGDLS, CDR2 YYNGEE. CDR3 sequence reads: CASSMGRGSTDTQYF. CDR3 coding DNA: TGTGCCAGCAGTATGGGGAGGGGAAGCACAGATACGCAGTATTTT.

This clone was seen only once. The gene calls are TRBV30 and TRBJ1-2; 8 nucleotides match TRBD1. Germline lookup yields CDR1 GTSNPN and CDR2 SVGIG (reference sequence). The CDR3 runs 16 residues. The V segment lost 5 bases and the J segment 5 bases; nucleotides outside the gene matches: 16. CDR3 loop: CAWGGYSVTGVYGYTF. The CDR3 DNA reads TGTGCCTGGGGGGGGTACTCAGTGACAGGGGTTTATGGCTACACCTTC. The full variable domain, its missing parts supplied by reference TRBV30 and TRBJ1-2, is SQTIHQWPATLVQPVGSPLSLECTVEGTSNPNLYWYRQAAGRGLQLLFYSVGIGQISSEVPQNLSASRPQDRQFILSSKKLLLSDSGFYLCAWGGYSVTGVYGYTFGSGTRLTVV.

This chain joins TRBV19 and TRBJ2-1; 7 bases agree with TRBD2. CDR3 length: 12 residues. Trimming took 7 bases from V and 9 from J; bases not matched to a gene: 6. Germline lookup yields CDR1 LNHDA and CDR2 SQIVND (reference sequence). The chain's CDR3 is CASMGGQSEQFF. CDR3 nucleotide sequence: TGTGCCAGTATGGGAGGGCAAAGTGAGCAGTTCTTC.

For this clone: At one boundary the junction diverges from the germline segment, which might be a read error. This sequence joins TRBV5-4 and TRBJ2-1; 8 bases map to TRBD2. The CDR3 runs to 15 residues. Germline V gives CDR1 SGHNT, CDR2 YYREEE (reference sequence). CDR3 bases: TGTGCCAGCAGCTCAATTAGCGGGGAGTACAGTGAGCAGTTCTTC. This encodes CASSSISGEYSEQFF.

This clone has more than one count but fewer than ten. This rearrangement joins TRBV9 to TRBJ2-7; 10 bases match TRBD1. V lost 4 bases and J lost 5; bases outside the gene matches: 15. The CDR3 covers 17 residues. Germline V CDR1 and CDR2: SGDLS, YYNGEE. CDR3 region: CASSPRGMGTGENEQYF. CDR3 nucleotides: TGTGCCAGCAGCCCCCGTGGGATGGGGACAGGGGAAAACGAGCAGTACTTC.

The rearrangement links TRBV5-4 to TRBJ2-1; TRBD2 matches 10 bases. V shed 0 bases, J shed 10 bases, and the junction held 13 bases outside the gene matches. The CDR3 covers 17 residues. Germline CDR1 reads SGHNT; CDR2 reads YYREEE (reference sequence). The CDR3 reads CASSLVVSLAGLVEQFF. The CDR3 DNA is TGTGCCAGCAGCTTGGTGGTCTCACTAGCGGGGTTGGTGGAGCAGTTCTTC.

V usage is TRBV5-6 and J usage is TRBJ1-1; D is perhaps TRBD1 (5 bases). Trimming took 0 bases from V and 2 from J, leaving 14 bases between them. The CDR3 sequence is 16 residues long. Germline CDR1 and CDR2: SGHDT and YYEEEE. CDR3 region: CASSLEETALNTEAFF. CDR3 nucleotides: TGTGCCAGCAGCTTGGAGGAGACAGCTTTAAACACTGAAGCTTTCTTT.

This sequence joins TRBV18 and TRBJ1-2, with TRBD1 as a possible D gene (5 bases). Trimming removed 4 bases from V and 10 bases from J, with 19 bases in between. The CDR3 consists of 14 residues. Per the germline V gene, CDR1 is KGHSH and CDR2 is LQKENI. For the CDR3, the DNA is TGTGCCAGCTCACACGACAGCGCCCCGTCTTACTACACCTTC. Its translation: CASSHDSAPSYYTF.

This chain uses TRBV4-1 with TRBJ1-1; D remains ambiguous. Germline V gene sequence: CDR1 MGHRA, CDR2 YSYEKL. V dropped 0 bases and J dropped 2 bases, with 13 bases sitting between them. The length of the CDR3 is 16 residues. In DNA, the CDR3 is TGCGCCAGCAGCCAAGATAGCCAGACCTTAAACACTGAAGCTTTCTTT. The encoded protein is CASSQDSQTLNTEAFF.

The rearrangement links TRBV11-2 to TRBJ2-2, with D unresolved. Per germline, CDR1 SGHAT and CDR2 FQNNGV. The CDR3 totals 12 residues. Trimming cost V 7 bases and J 6 bases, with 9 bases left between them. In DNA form, the CDR3 reads TGTGCCAGCATCCACTCTCCCGGGGAGCTGTTTTTT. Translation: CASIHSPGELFF.

The genes are TRBV2 and TRBJ2-2; 14 bases map to TRBD2. The CDR3 length is 15 residues. The V segment lost 6 bases and the J segment 5 bases; nucleotides outside the gene matches: 2. Germline CDR1 reads SNHLY; CDR2 reads FYNNEI. CDR3 DNA sequence: TGTGCCAGCAGGGGACTAGCGGGAGTTACCGGGGAGCTGTTTTTT. This gives the protein CASRGLAGVTGELFF.

J is TRBJ2-7 and V is TRBV5-4; TRBD1 might be the D (5 bases). The germline V and J ends were trimmed by 1 base and 2 bases, with 13 bases remaining between them. CDR3 length: 15 residues. The germline CDR1 and CDR2 sequences are SGHNT and YYREEE (reference sequence). The CDR3 DNA is TGTGCCAGCAGCTTGTACCAGGGCTCTACCTACGAGCAGTACTTC. Amino acid sequence: CASSLYQGSTYEQYF.

In DNA, the CDR3 is TGTGCCAGTAGTATAGGACAGGGTGTTGGCTATGGCTACACCTTC. Its translation is CASSIGQGVGYGYTF. J is TRBJ1-2 and V is TRBV19; 7 nucleotides line up with TRBD1. The germline V gene encodes CDR1 LNHDA and CDR2 SQIVND (reference sequence). With 1 base clipped from V and 4 bases from J, the junction kept 6 bases outside the gene matches. The CDR3 loop spans 15 amino acids.

V usage is TRBV18 and J usage is TRBJ1-3; D is undetermined. V was clipped by 4 bases and J by 0 bases, with 13 bases between them. This CDR3 has 16 residues. The germline gives CDR1 KGHSH, CDR2 LQKENI. In nucleotides, the CDR3 is TGTGCCAGCTCACGAGGGCCGAAGAGCTCTGGAAACACCATATATTTT. This translates into CASSRGPKSSGNTIYF.